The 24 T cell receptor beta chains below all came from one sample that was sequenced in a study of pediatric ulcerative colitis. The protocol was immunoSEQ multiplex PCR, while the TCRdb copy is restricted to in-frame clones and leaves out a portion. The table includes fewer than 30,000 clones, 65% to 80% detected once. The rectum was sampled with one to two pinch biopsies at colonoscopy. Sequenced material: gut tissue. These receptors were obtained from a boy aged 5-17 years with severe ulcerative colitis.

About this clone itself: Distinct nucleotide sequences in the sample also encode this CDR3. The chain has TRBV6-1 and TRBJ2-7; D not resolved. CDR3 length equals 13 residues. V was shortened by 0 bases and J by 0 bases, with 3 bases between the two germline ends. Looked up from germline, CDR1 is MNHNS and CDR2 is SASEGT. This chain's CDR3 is CASSEAASYEQYF. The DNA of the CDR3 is TGTGCCAGCAGTGAAGCCGCCTCCTACGAGCAGTACTTC.

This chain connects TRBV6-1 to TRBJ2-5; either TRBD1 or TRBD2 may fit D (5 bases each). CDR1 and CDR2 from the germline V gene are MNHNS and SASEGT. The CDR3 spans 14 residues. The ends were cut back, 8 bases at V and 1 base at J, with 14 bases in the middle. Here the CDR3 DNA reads TGTGCCAGCGGGGGAAGCGACCGCCAAGAGACCCAGTACTTC. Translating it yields CASGGSDRQETQYF.

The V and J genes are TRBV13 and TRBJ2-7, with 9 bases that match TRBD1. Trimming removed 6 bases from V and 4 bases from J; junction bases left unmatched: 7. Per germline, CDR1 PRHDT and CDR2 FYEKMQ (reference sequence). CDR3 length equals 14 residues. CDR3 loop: CASRPGQGPYEQYF. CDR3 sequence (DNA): TGTGCCAGCAGACCGGGACAGGGACCGTACGAGCAGTACTTC.

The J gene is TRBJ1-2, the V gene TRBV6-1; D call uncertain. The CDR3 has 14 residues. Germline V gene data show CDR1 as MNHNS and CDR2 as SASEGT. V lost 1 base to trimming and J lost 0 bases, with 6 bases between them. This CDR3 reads CASSEGRANYGYTF. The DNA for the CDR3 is TGTGCCAGCAGTGAAGGGCGGGCTAACTATGGCTACACCTTC.

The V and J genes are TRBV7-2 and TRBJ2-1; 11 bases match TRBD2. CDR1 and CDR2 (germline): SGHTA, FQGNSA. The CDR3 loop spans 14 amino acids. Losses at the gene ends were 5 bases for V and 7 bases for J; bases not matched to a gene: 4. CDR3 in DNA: TGTGCCAGCAGCCCCTGGACTAGCGGGAATGAGCAGTTCTTC. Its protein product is CASSPWTSGNEQFF. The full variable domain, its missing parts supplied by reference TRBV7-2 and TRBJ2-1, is GAGVSQSPSNKVTEKGKDVELRCDPISGHTALYWYRQSLGQGLEFLIYFQGNSAPDKSGLPSDRFSAERTGGSVSTLTIQRTQQEDSAVYLCASSPWTSGNEQFFGPGTRLTVL.

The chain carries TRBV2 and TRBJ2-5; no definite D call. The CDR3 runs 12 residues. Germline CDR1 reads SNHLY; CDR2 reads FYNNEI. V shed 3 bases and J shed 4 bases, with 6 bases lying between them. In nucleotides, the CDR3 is TGTGCCAGCAGTGAGGAAAGAGAGACCCAGTACTTC. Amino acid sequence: CASSEERETQYF. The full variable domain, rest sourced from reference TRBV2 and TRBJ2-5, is EPEVTQTPSHQVTQMGQEVILRCVPISNHLYFYWYRQILGQKVEFLVSFYNNEISEKSEIFDDQFSVERPDGSNFTLKIRSTKLEDSAMYFCASSEERETQYFGPGTRLLVL.

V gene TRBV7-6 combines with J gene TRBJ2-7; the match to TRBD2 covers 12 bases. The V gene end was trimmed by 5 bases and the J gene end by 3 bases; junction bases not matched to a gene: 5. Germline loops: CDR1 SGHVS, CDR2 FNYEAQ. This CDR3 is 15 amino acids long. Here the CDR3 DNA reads TGTGCCAGCAGCCGACTAGCGGGAGAACTCTACGAGCAGTACTTC. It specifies CASSRLAGELYEQYF.

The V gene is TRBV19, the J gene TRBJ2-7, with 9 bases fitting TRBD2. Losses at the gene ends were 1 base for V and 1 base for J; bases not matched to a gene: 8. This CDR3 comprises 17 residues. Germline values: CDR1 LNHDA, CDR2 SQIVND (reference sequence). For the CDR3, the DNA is TGTGCCAGTAGTATAGTAGCGGGAGTTGGATTTTCCTACGAGCAGTACTTC. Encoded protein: CASSIVAGVGFSYEQYF.

CDR3 amino acids: CASSLTGGAGNEQFF. CDR3 nucleotide sequence: TGTGCCAGCAGCTTAACGGGCGGGGCTGGGAATGAGCAGTTCTTC. The rearrangement uses TRBV7-3 and TRBJ2-1, with D perhaps TRBD2 (6 bases). The CDR3 spans 15 residues. Germline V gene lookup returns CDR1 SGHTA and CDR2 FQGTGA. V was clipped by 0 bases and J by 7 bases, with 13 bases between them.

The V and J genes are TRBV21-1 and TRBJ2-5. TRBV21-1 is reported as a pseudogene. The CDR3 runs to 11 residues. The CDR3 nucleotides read TGTGCCAGTTGGTCCCGCCACGCCCAGTACTTC. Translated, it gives CASWSRHAQYF.

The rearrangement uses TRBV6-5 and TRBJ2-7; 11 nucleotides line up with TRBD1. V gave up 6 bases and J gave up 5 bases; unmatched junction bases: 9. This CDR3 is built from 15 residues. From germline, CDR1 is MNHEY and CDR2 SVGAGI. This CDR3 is CASSRRGTGGNEQYF. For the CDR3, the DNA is TGTGCCAGCAGCCGGCGCGGGACAGGGGGTAACGAGCAGTACTTC.

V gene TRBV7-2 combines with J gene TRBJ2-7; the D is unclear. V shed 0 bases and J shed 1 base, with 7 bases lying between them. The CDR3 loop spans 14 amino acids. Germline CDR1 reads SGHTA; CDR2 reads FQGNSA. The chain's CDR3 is CASSLAEVSYEQYF. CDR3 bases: TGTGCCAGCAGCTTAGCCGAGGTATCCTACGAGCAGTACTTC.

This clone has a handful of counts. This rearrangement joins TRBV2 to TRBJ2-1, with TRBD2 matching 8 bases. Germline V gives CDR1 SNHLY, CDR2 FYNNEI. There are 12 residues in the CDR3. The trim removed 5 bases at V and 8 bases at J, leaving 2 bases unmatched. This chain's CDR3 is CASSLAGYEQFF. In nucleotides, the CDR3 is TGTGCCAGCAGTCTAGCGGGTTATGAGCAGTTCTTC.

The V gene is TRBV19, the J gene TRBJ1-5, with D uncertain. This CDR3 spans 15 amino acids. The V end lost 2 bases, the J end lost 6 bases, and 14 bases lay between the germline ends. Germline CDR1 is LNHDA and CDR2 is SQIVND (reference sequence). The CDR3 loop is CASSIMWGDGQPQHF. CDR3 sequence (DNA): TGTGCCAGTAGTATAATGTGGGGTGACGGTCAGCCCCAGCATTTT.

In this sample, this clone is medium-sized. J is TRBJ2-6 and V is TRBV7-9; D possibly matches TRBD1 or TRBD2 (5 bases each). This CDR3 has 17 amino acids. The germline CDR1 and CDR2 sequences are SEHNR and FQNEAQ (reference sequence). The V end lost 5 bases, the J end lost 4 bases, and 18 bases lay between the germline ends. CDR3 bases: TGTGCCAGCAGCACCGGGGACGGTGCCGCCGGGGCCAACGTCCTGACTTTC. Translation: CASSTGDGAAGANVLTF.

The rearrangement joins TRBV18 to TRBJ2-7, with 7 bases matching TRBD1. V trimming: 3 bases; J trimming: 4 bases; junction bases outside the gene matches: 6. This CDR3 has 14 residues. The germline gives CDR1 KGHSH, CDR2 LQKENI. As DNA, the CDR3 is TGTGCCAGCTCACCCCCGGGACAGCCTTACGAGCAGTACTTC. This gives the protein CASSPPGQPYEQYF.

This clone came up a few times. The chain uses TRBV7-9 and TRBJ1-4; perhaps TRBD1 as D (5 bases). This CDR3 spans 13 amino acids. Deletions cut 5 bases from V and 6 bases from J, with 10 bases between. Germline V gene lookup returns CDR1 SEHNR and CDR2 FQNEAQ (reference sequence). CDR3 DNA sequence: TGTGCCAGCAGCCTAGGGGCTGATGAAAAACTGTTTTTT. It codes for CASSLGADEKLFF.

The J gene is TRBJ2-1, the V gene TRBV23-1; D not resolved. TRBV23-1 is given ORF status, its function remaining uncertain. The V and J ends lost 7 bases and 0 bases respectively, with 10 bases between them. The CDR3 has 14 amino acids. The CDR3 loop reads CASKYRVSYNEQFF. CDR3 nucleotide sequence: TGCGCCAGCAAATATCGGGTCTCCTACAATGAGCAGTTCTTC.

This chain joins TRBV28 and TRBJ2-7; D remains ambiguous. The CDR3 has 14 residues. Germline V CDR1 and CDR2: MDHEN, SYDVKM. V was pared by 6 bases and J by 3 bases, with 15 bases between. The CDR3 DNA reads TGTGCCAGCAGCCCGTCCCCCCGAATCTACGAGCAGTACTTC. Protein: CASSPSPRIYEQYF.

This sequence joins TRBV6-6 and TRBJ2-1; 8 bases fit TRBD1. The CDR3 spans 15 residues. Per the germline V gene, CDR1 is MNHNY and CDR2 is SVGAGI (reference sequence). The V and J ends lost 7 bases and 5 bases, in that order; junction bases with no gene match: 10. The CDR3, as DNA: TGTGCCAGCACCCCTACGGACAGGGCGAACAATGAGCAGTTCTTC. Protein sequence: CASTPTDRANNEQFF.

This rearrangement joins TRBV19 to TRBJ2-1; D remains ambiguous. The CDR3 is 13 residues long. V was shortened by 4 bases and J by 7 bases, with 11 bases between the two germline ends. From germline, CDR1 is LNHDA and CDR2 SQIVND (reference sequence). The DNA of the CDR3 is TGTGCCAGTAGTAAGGAACCGAGGAATGAGCAGTTCTTC. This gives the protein CASSKEPRNEQFF.

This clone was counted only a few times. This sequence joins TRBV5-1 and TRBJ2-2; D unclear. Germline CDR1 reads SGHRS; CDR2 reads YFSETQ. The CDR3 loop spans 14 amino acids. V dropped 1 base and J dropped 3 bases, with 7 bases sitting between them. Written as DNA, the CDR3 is TGCGCCAGCAGCTTGACAGAATACACCGGGGAGCTGTTTTTT. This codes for CASSLTEYTGELFF.

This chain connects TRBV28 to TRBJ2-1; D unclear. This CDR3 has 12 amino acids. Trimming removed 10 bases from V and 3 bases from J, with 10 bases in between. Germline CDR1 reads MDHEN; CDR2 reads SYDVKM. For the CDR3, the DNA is TGTGCCATTTCAGAAATCTACAATGAGCAGTTCTTC. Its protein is CAISEIYNEQFF.

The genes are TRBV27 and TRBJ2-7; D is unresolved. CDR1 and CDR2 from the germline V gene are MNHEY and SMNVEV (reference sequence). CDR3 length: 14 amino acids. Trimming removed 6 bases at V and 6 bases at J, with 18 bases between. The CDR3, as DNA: TGTGCCAGCAGCCCGGGCGCCGCGTTCCCCGAGCAGTACTTC. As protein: CASSPGAAFPEQYF.